These 5 T cell receptor beta chains originate from one sample sequenced in a study of blood T cell repertoires in COVID-19. Assay used: immunoSEQ multiplex PCR; TCRdb lists only in-frame clones, some missing. The sample yields some 400,000 clones, 87% seen once. Sequenced sample: PBMCs or T cells enriched from blood (not recorded which). The receptor set was obtained from a man aged 30 to 45 who had recovered from COVID-19.

The chain couples TRBV2 to TRBJ1-2, with 9 positions matching TRBD1. The CDR3 is 13 residues long. V trimming: 9 bases; J trimming: 4 bases; junction bases outside the gene matches: 6. From germline, CDR1 is SNHLY and CDR2 FYNNEI. This CDR3 reads CASKDRGGYGYTF. CDR3 nucleotide sequence: TGTGCCAGTAAGGACAGGGGAGGCTATGGCTACACCTTC.

The rearrangement links TRBV7-9 to TRBJ2-3; 11 bases are a match to TRBD2. Per the germline V gene, CDR1 is SEHNR and CDR2 is FQNEAQ (reference sequence). The CDR3 has 20 residues. Germline trimming cut 7 bases from V and 1 base from J; bases unmatched to any gene: 19. DNA of the CDR3: TGTGCCAGCACAATAACCAAAACCCTAGCGGGGGGCCGGGGCACAGATACGCAGTATTTT. This encodes CASTITKTLAGGRGTDTQYF.

This clone has a single count. The chain recombines TRBV19 with TRBJ2-7; a possible D gene is TRBD2 (6 bases). Between the trimmed V and J ends, which lost 3 bases and 4 bases, there was a span of 13 bases. Germline V gene lookup returns CDR1 LNHDA and CDR2 SQIVND (reference sequence). The CDR3 is made up of 14 amino acids. The CDR3 DNA reads TGTGCCAGTAGTATGGGACTCCAACTGTACGAGCAGTACTTC. Amino acid sequence: CASSMGLQLYEQYF.

The chain links TRBV10-3 to TRBJ1-5; D not certain. The CDR3 has 16 amino acids. Germline CDR1 is ENHRY and CDR2 is SYGVKD. V was cut by 0 bases and J by 3 bases, with 12 bases left in between. CDR3 amino acids: CAISESDGSFNQPQHF. In nucleotides, the CDR3 is TGTGCCATCAGTGAGTCGGACGGGAGTTTCAATCAGCCCCAGCATTTT.

The chain is built from TRBV12-3 or TRBV12-4 and TRBJ1-2; 8 bases map to TRBD1. This CDR3 region has 12 residues. The J segment lost 7 bases and the V segment lost 6 bases, leaving 4 bases of the junction unmatched. The DNA of the CDR3 is TGTGCCAGCAGCGACAGGGGATTTGGCTACACCTTC. Translating gives CASSDRGFGYTF.